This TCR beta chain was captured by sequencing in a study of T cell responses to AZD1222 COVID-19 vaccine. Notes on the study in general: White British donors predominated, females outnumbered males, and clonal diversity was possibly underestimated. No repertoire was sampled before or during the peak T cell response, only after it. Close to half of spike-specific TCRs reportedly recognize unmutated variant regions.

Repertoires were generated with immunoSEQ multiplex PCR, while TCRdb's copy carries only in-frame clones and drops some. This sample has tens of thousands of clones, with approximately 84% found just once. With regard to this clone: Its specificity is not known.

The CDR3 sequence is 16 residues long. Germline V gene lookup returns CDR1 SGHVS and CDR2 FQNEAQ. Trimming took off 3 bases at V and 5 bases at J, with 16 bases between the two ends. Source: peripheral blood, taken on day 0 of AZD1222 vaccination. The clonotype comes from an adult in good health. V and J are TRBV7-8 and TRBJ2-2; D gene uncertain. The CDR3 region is CASSLWLGFGTGELFF. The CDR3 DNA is TGTGCCAGCAGCTTGTGGCTGGGTTTCGGTACCGGGGAGCTGTTTTTT.